This T cell receptor (beta chain) emerged from a study of shared clonotypes between healthy human individuals. Methods used by the authors: ImmunoSEQ only sent back junction sequences with no quality scores, so filtering was done differently. The assay was immunoSEQ multiplex PCR, and TCRdb's table has in-frame clones only and misses some. From that table come the V and J calls and clone size; the DNA was used to work out D and trimming. The sample lists some 1.5 million clones; roughly 97% were seen once. CDR1 SGHTS and CDR2 YDEGEE come from the germline V gene. The CDR3 length is 13 residues. V dropped 0 bases and J dropped 3 bases, with 4 bases sitting between them.

This chain uses TRBV5-8 with TRBJ2-1; D not resolved. Sequenced material: naive CD4+ T cells sorted from blood. Subset defined: CD45RA+ positively selected. The TCR comes from a man in his thirties or forties in good health. The CDR3 protein is CASSLGFYNEQFF. CDR3 in DNA: TGTGCCAGCAGCTTGGGTTTCTACAATGAGCAGTTCTTC.